The 18 T cell receptor beta chains reported below all come from one sample, sequenced in a study of post-analysis software for immune sequencing data (dated by TCRdb to about 2015). Their cognate antigens are unknown. To prepare the library, PCR was applied. Sequencer: Illumina HiSeq 2500. Unique molecular identifiers were incorporated into TCR beta cDNA libraries to reduce PCR and sequencing biases. TCRdb reprocessed the public reads (quality trimming at Q25 with fastp, clone calling with MiXCR) and kept in-frame beta chains. When rows share a CDR3 protein, they turn into one entry using the most common DNA and genes. The table for this sample lists 350,000 to 500,000 distinct CDR3 sequences; about 40% of them were counted only once. Of the sample, around 8% is held by the ten largest clones. What the authors observed across the whole study: Patients showed significantly higher frequencies than controls for several TRBV segments, among them TRBV5-6, TRBV5-1 and TRBV20-1.

The sequenced sample was blood. The source is a girl aged 2 to 10 with multiple sclerosis.

The rearrangement joins TRBV20-1 to TRBJ2-1; 9 nucleotides align to TRBD2. The ends lost 3 bases at V and 13 bases at J; junction bases unmatched: 13. The CDR3 loop spans 14 amino acids. Germline V gene lookup returns CDR1 DFQATT and CDR2 SNEGSKA (reference sequence). The CDR3 spells CSARGLALVERQFF. CDR3 nucleotide sequence: TGCAGTGCTAGGGGACTAGCCCTCGTCGAGCGACAGTTCTTC.

This rearrangement joins TRBV7-2 to TRBJ2-7, with no clear D. Germline lookup yields CDR1 SGHTA and CDR2 FQGNSA. The CDR3 spans 13 residues. With 1 base removed from V and 2 bases from J, the gap between germline ends came to 6 bases. CDR3 loop: CASSLGYPYEQYF. The CDR3 DNA reads TGTGCCAGCAGCTTAGGTTACCCCTACGAGCAGTACTTC.

The rearrangement uses TRBV4-1 and TRBJ1-1, with unresolved D. The germline V gene encodes CDR1 MGHRA and CDR2 YSYEKL. V gave up 0 bases and J gave up 4 bases, with 12 bases separating them. CDR3 length equals 15 residues. CDR3 loop: CASSQEEGDRTEAFF. CDR3 nucleotides: TGCGCCAGCAGCCAAGAAGAGGGCGATCGCACTGAAGCTTTCTTT.

This clonotype was counted between two and nine times. This chain joins TRBV11-2 and TRBJ2-3; D not resolved. Trimming stripped 1 base from V and 11 bases from J, with 7 bases between. Germline V gene data show CDR1 as SGHAT and CDR2 as FQNNGV. CDR3 length equals 11 residues. The CDR3, as DNA: TGTGCCAGCAGCTTAGCCTCGGTGCAGTATTTT. Residues: CASSLASVQYF.

Only a few counts were recorded for this clonotype. The gene calls are TRBV24-1 and TRBJ2-3, with TRBD2 matching over 9 bases. Germline-derived CDR1 and CDR2 are KGHDR and SFDVKD. The length of the CDR3 is 14 residues. The junction had 6 bases not matched to a gene; V was cut back by 5 bases and J by 7 bases. CDR3 DNA: TGTGCCACCAGTGGTAGCGGGAGAGGGAATACGCAGTATTTT. It encodes CATSGSGRGNTQYF.

The sample holds a few counts of this clonotype. The gene calls are TRBV20-1 and TRBJ2-1; 8 nucleotides line up with TRBD2. The length of the CDR3 is 15 residues. CDR1 is DFQATT, CDR2 SNEGSKA, per germline (reference sequence). V trimming: 0 bases; J trimming: 2 bases; junction bases outside the gene matches: 3. The DNA of the CDR3 is TGCAGTGCTAGAGATAGGCGGGAGGCCTACAATGAGCAGTTCTTC. Its protein product is CSARDRREAYNEQFF.

CDR3 sequence (DNA): TGCGCCAGCAGCTTGGATCTCCGGTACGAGCAGTACTTC. Translating gives CASSLDLRYEQYF. This chain uses TRBV5-1 with TRBJ2-7; D uncertain. Germline V CDR1 and CDR2: SGHRS, YFSETQ. This CDR3 region has 13 residues. Trimming took off 0 bases at V and 4 bases at J, with 8 bases between the two ends. Supplemented by reference TRBV5-1 and TRBJ2-7, the full variable domain reads KAGVTQTPRYLIKTRGQQVTLSCSPISGHRSVSWYQQTPGQGLQFLFEYFSETQRNKGNFPGRFSGRQFSNSRSEMNVSTLELGDSALYLCASSLDLRYEQYFGPGTRLTVT.

The V gene is TRBV7-6, the J gene TRBJ2-7, with 9 bases aligning to TRBD1. The CDR3 covers 18 residues. Looked up from germline, CDR1 is SGHVS and CDR2 is FNYEAQ. Trimming at V came to 1 base and at J to 2 bases, leaving 12 bases not matched to a gene. CDR3 loop: CASSLGLRGQGFAYEQYF. As DNA, the CDR3 is TGTGCCAGCAGCTTAGGGCTTCGGGGACAGGGATTCGCCTACGAGCAGTACTTC.

The rearrangement joins TRBV5-1 to TRBJ1-2; D might be TRBD1 (5 bases). The CDR3 is 12 amino acids. Germline CDR1 SGHRS, CDR2 YFSETQ. V was cut by 4 bases and J by 8 bases, with 12 bases left in between. CDR3 region: CASSADSRGYTF. The DNA of the CDR3 is TGCGCCAGCAGCGCTGACAGTCGGGGCTACACCTTC.

The CDR3 DNA is TGCGCCAGCAGCTTGGGGAAGGGACAGGCGAACACTGAAGCTTTCTTT. Protein: CASSLGKGQANTEAFF. The chain recombines TRBV5-1 with TRBJ1-1; 8 bases map to TRBD1. Germline V gene lookup returns CDR1 SGHRS and CDR2 YFSETQ. Unmatched junction bases numbered 5, after V lost 0 bases and J lost 1 base. This CDR3 has 16 amino acids.

Concerning this clonotype: At one of its ends the junction is not consistent with the germline gene, which may arise from a read error. V and J are TRBV20-1 and TRBJ2-7, with TRBD2 matching 9 bases. The CDR3 loop spans 13 amino acids. Looked up from germline, CDR1 is DFQATT and CDR2 is SNEGSKA (reference sequence). CDR3 nucleotide sequence: TGCAGTGCTAGAAGACTAGCGGACTACGAACAGTACTTC. Translation: CSARRLADYEQYF.

V gene TRBV5-1 combines with J gene TRBJ2-3, with D tentatively TRBD1 (5 bases). Per the germline V gene, CDR1 is SGHRS and CDR2 is YFSETQ. V gave up 6 bases and J gave up 2 bases, with 13 bases separating them. The CDR3 sequence is 14 residues long. The CDR3 loop reads CASKPGLNTDTQYF. CDR3 DNA: TGCGCCAGCAAGCCAGGGCTGAACACAGATACGCAGTATTTT.

The chain uses TRBV29-1 and TRBJ2-5; TRBD2 matches 7 bases. V gave up 4 bases and J gave up 5 bases; unmatched junction bases: 10. The CDR3 contains 14 residues. Per germline, CDR1 SQVTM and CDR2 ANQGSEA. CDR3 region: CSVAGEGRMETQYF. The CDR3 coding sequence is TGCAGCGTTGCGGGGGAGGGGCGTATGGAGACCCAGTACTTC.

On this clonotype: Sequence at one end of the junction differs from germline and may be a read error. The chain uses TRBV7-3 and TRBJ2-1, with 12 positions matching TRBD2. Germline V gene sequence: CDR1 SGHTA, CDR2 FQGTGA. The CDR3 sequence is 15 residues long. This chain's CDR3 is CAGSSTSGGYNEQFF. The DNA of the CDR3 is TGTGCCGGCAGCTCAACTAGCGGGGGGTACAATGAGCAGTTCTTC.

This chain links TRBV10-2 with TRBJ2-2; unclear D gene. This CDR3 comprises 17 residues. V was pared by 8 bases and J by 1 base, with 20 bases between. Germline values: CDR1 WSHSY, CDR2 SAAADI. The CDR3 DNA sequence: TGCGCCAGCGGTATAAGCCCAGGCCTCGTGAACACCGGGGAGCTGTTTTTT. It is translated as CASGISPGLVNTGELFF.

The chain is built from TRBV4-1 and TRBJ1-5, with a weak D call TRBD1 (6 bases). The germline V gene encodes CDR1 MGHRA and CDR2 YSYEKL. Trimming pared 4 bases from V and 4 bases from J, leaving 20 bases between. This CDR3 is built from 17 residues. The CDR3 region is CASSLNPGAGGNQPQHF. The CDR3 DNA follows: TGCGCCAGCAGCCTAAATCCAGGGGCGGGGGGGAATCAGCCCCAGCATTTT.

The genes are TRBV7-3 and TRBJ2-1, with D perhaps TRBD2 (5 bases). The CDR3 runs 13 residues. Deletions cut 5 bases from V and 9 bases from J, with 14 bases between. Germline CDR1 reads SGHTA; CDR2 reads FQGTGA. The CDR3 sequence is CASSAGLGSEQFF. In nucleotides, the CDR3 is TGTGCCAGCAGCGCGGGCCTCGGCAGTGAGCAGTTCTTC. Looking up the rest from reference TRBV7-3 and TRBJ2-1 gives the full variable domain: GAGVSQTPSNKVTEKGKYVELRCDPISGHTALYWYRQSLGQGPEFLIYFQGTGAADDSGLPNDRFFAVRPEGSVSTLKIQRTERGDSAVYLCASSAGLGSEQFFGPGTRLTVL.

In its sample, this clonotype was seen a few times. V usage is TRBV12-3 or TRBV12-4 and J usage is TRBJ2-1, with 7 positions matching TRBD2. CDR3 size: 15 residues. V dropped 6 bases and J dropped 1; count of bases not matched to a gene: 6. This CDR3 is CASRLSGVSYNEQFF. CDR3 DNA: TGTGCCAGCAGACTAAGCGGGGTTTCCTACAATGAGCAGTTCTTC.